The 31 T cell receptor beta chains below all came from one sample that was sequenced in a study of T cell responses to AZD1222 COVID-19 vaccine. Profiled with immunoSEQ multiplex PCR; TCRdb holds only in-frame clones, not every one. Of some 130,000 clones detected, about nine tenths appear once; the ten largest clones hold approximately 1.4%. Sequencing was performed on peripheral blood, taken on day 0 of AZD1222 vaccination. These receptors were collected from an adult in good health.

The rearrangement joins TRBV5-1 to TRBJ2-3; D could derive from TRBD1 or TRBD2 (5 bases each). Germline loops: CDR1 SGHRS, CDR2 YFSETQ. The CDR3 has 14 amino acids. Trimming removed 4 bases from V and 3 bases from J, with 12 bases in between. As DNA, the CDR3 is TGCGCCAGCAGCAATGGTGGGGGAACAGATACGCAGTATTTT. This sequence encodes CASSNGGGTDTQYF.

This clone has only one observation. The chain carries TRBV30 and TRBJ1-1, with 7 bases aligning to TRBD1. Germline V CDR1 and CDR2: GTSNPN, SVGIG (reference sequence). The CDR3 has 17 amino acids. Trimming cost V 0 bases and J 3 bases; bases outside gene matches: 13. CDR3 nucleotides: TGTGCCTGGAGTGTAGTTTTGAGACAGGGCCTCTACACTGAAGCTTTCTTT. Translated, it gives CAWSVVLRQGLYTEAFF. The full variable domain, in which reference TRBV30 and TRBJ1-1 provide the parts outside the CDR3, is SQTIHQWPATLVQPVGSPLSLECTVEGTSNPNLYWYRQAAGRGLQLLFYSVGIGQISSEVPQNLSASRPQDRQFILSSKKLLLSDSGFYLCAWSVVLRQGLYTEAFFGQGTRLTVV.

The rearrangement joins TRBV25-1 to TRBJ2-2, with a weak D call TRBD2 (5 bases). V lost 2 bases, J lost 5 bases, and 9 bases lay in between. CDR1 and CDR2 from the germline V gene are MGHDK and SYGVNS. CDR3 length: 14 amino acids. The CDR3 sequence: CASSELGETGELFF. The DNA for the CDR3 is TGTGCCAGCAGTGAACTGGGAGAGACCGGGGAGCTGTTTTTT.

The chain recombines TRBV4-2 with TRBJ1-5; TRBD1 is a possible D gene (6 bases). The V and J ends lost 6 bases and 2 bases respectively, with 14 bases between them. CDR3 length: 15 amino acids. CDR1 LGHNA and CDR2 YNFKEQ come from the germline V gene. The CDR3 DNA reads as TGTGCCAGCAGGCAGACAGGATCGGGCAATCAGCCCCAGCATTTT. Its translation: CASRQTGSGNQPQHF.

This rearrangement joins TRBV5-6 to TRBJ2-4; D unresolved. Germline CDR1 SGHDT, CDR2 YYEEEE. V was shortened by 3 bases and J by 3 bases, with 16 bases between the two germline ends. The CDR3 has 16 residues. CDR3 nucleotide sequence: TGTGCCAGCAGCTCCGTGCCCCAGTCTTACAAAAACATTCAGTACTTC. This translates into CASSSVPQSYKNIQYF.

J is TRBJ2-1 and V is TRBV24-1; 7 bases are shared with TRBD2. The junction had 4 bases not matched to a gene; V was cut back by 3 bases and J by 3 bases. CDR1 and CDR2 (germline): KGHDR, SFDVKD. The length of the CDR3 is 15 residues. The CDR3 reads CATSDTGRDYNEQFF. The CDR3 bases are TGTGCCACCAGTGATACGGGGAGGGACTACAATGAGCAGTTCTTC.

This chain uses TRBV2 with TRBJ2-3, with D perhaps given as TRBD1 or TRBD2 (5 bases each). The ends were cut back, 6 bases at V and 8 bases at J, with 21 bases in the middle. This CDR3 is built from 15 residues. CDR1 SNHLY and CDR2 FYNNEI come from the germline V gene. The CDR3 reads CASSLLGDHRPTQYF. The CDR3 nucleotides are TGTGCCAGCAGCTTACTAGGGGACCACCGACCTACGCAGTATTTT. The complete variable domain, with remaining parts taken from reference TRBV2 and TRBJ2-3, reads EPEVTQTPSHQVTQMGQEVILRCVPISNHLYFYWYRQILGQKVEFLVSFYNNEISEKSEIFDDQFSVERPDGSNFTLKIRSTKLEDSAMYFCASSLLGDHRPTQYFGPGTRLTVL.

This chain connects TRBV5-4 to TRBJ2-2; D is perhaps TRBD1 (5 bases). Deletions cut 0 bases from V and 5 bases from J, with 5 bases between. Germline V gives CDR1 SGHNT, CDR2 YYREEE (reference sequence). The CDR3 consists of 13 residues. CDR3: CASSLEGTGELFF. The CDR3, as DNA: TGTGCCAGCAGCTTGGAGGGGACCGGGGAGCTGTTTTTT.

This chain links TRBV29-1 with TRBJ1-5; D may be TRBD1 (5 bases). V lost 5 bases to trimming and J lost 2 bases, with 13 bases between them. Germline V gene lookup returns CDR1 SQVTM and CDR2 ANQGSEA. The CDR3 spans 14 residues. The CDR3 DNA sequence: TGCAGCGTTCGACCGGGACCGGGCAATCAGCCCCAGCATTTT. This sequence encodes CSVRPGPGNQPQHF.

The genes are TRBV7-2 and TRBJ2-1; the D call may be TRBD1 or TRBD2 (5 bases each). The CDR3 spans 13 residues. The V gene lost 1 base and the J gene lost 9 bases, with 10 bases spanning the gap. Germline V gives CDR1 SGHTA, CDR2 FQGNSA. In DNA form, the CDR3 reads TGTGCCAGCAGCTTAGTGGGGGAAGGTGAGCAGTTCTTC. Translating it yields CASSLVGEGEQFF.

The gene calls are TRBV19 and TRBJ1-1; 9 nucleotides match TRBD1. The ends lost 7 bases at V and 2 bases at J; junction bases unmatched: 8. Germline V lookup: CDR1 LNHDA, CDR2 SQIVND (reference sequence). The CDR3 consists of 15 residues. This chain's CDR3 is CASIRGQGPNTEAFF. The CDR3 region has the DNA TGTGCCAGTATACGGGGACAGGGACCCAACACTGAAGCTTTCTTT.

V usage is TRBV11-3 and J usage is TRBJ2-3, with 8 bases matching TRBD2. The CDR3 spans 15 residues. Unmatched junction bases numbered 13, after V lost 8 bases and J lost 6 bases. Germline CDR1 and CDR2: SGHNT and YENEEA. CDR3 residues: CASASVGGESDTQYF. The CDR3 DNA follows: TGTGCCAGCGCCTCCGTCGGGGGGGAATCGGATACGCAGTATTTT.

The rearrangement links TRBV7-9 to TRBJ1-1, with D perhaps TRBD1 (5 bases). The CDR3 is 13 amino acids. V shed 5 bases and J shed 6 bases, with 13 bases lying between them. CDR1 is SEHNR, CDR2 FQNEAQ, per germline (reference sequence). The CDR3 loop is CASSTEGRAEAFF. The CDR3 DNA is TGTGCCAGCAGCACCGAGGGGAGGGCTGAAGCTTTCTTT.

The chain has TRBV5-1 and TRBJ2-1, with 7 bases identical to TRBD2. There are 16 residues in the CDR3. The germline gives CDR1 SGHRS, CDR2 YFSETQ. With 0 bases clipped from V and 2 bases from J, the junction kept 5 bases outside the gene matches. Here the CDR3 DNA reads TGCGCCAGCAGCTTGGCTGGGGGGGTGGCCTACAATGAGCAGTTCTTC. Translation gives CASSLAGGVAYNEQFF. The full variable domain, completed using reference TRBV5-1 and TRBJ2-1, is KAGVTQTPRYLIKTRGQQVTLSCSPISGHRSVSWYQQTPGQGLQFLFEYFSETQRNKGNFPGRFSGRQFSNSRSEMNVSTLELGDSALYLCASSLAGGVAYNEQFFGPGTRLTVL.

This clone showed up just once. The chain has TRBV7-2 and TRBJ2-3, with D tentatively TRBD1 (5 bases). There are 14 residues in the CDR3. In germline, CDR1 is SGHTA, CDR2 FQGNSA. The V end lost 4 bases, the J end lost 3 bases, and 11 bases lay between the germline ends. The CDR3 sequence is CASSYRQLTDTQYF. The CDR3 DNA reads as TGTGCCAGCAGCTATCGACAGTTGACAGATACGCAGTATTTT.

The rearrangement joins TRBV27 to TRBJ2-7; D is tentatively TRBD1 or TRBD2 (6 bases each). Germline V gives CDR1 MNHEY, CDR2 SMNVEV (reference sequence). Trimming removed 1 base from V and 7 bases from J, with 8 bases in between. The CDR3 is 12 amino acids. The CDR3 spells CASSLWGAEQYF. DNA for the CDR3: TGTGCCAGCAGTTTATGGGGGGCAGAGCAGTACTTC.

This clone occurred a few times. The J gene is TRBJ2-2, the V gene TRBV3-1 (or the pseudogene TRBV3-2), with 9 bases identical to TRBD1. The CDR3 covers 18 residues. Looked up from germline, CDR1 is LGHDT and CDR2 is YNNKEL (reference sequence). V dropped 0 bases and J dropped 4; count of bases not matched to a gene: 9. For the CDR3, the DNA is TGTGCCAGCAGCCAAGAGGGGTTGGGGACAGGGTTCACCGGGGAGCTGTTTTTT. Its protein product is CASSQEGLGTGFTGELFF.

This clone was recorded once. The chain couples TRBV6-2 or TRBV6-3 to TRBJ1-5; 7 bases map to TRBD1. Germline V lookup: CDR1 MNHEY, CDR2 SVGEGT. The V gene end was trimmed by 6 bases and the J gene end by 4 bases; junction bases not matched to a gene: 9. This CDR3 is 15 amino acids long. CDR3 sequence (DNA): TGTGCCAGCAGCAGACAGGGTAATACGAATCAGCCCCAGCATTTT. Protein sequence: CASSRQGNTNQPQHF.

The gene calls are TRBV5-1 and TRBJ1-5; no clear D. The ends were cut back, 1 base at V and 4 bases at J, with 6 bases in the middle. The CDR3 contains 13 residues. Per the germline V gene, CDR1 is SGHRS and CDR2 is YFSETQ. CDR3 residues: CASSLTVNQPQHF. The CDR3 DNA reads TGCGCCAGCAGCTTGACGGTGAATCAGCCCCAGCATTTT.

This clone was seen just once. The CDR3, as DNA: TGCGCCAGCAGCCAAACGAACGATTCACCCCTCCACTTT. Translation: CASSQTNDSPLHF. J is TRBJ1-6 and V is TRBV4-3; D is unclear. Germline V gene sequence: CDR1 LGHNA, CDR2 YSLEER. This CDR3 region has 13 residues. V lost 2 bases and J 8 bases, leaving 7 bases between the germline ends.

In its sample, this clone was seen a few times. This chain joins TRBV6-2 or TRBV6-3 and TRBJ1-6, with 9 positions matching TRBD1. The CDR3 runs 15 residues. In germline, CDR1 is MNHEY, CDR2 SVGEGT. J lost 9 bases, V lost 2 bases, and 5 bases had no gene match. This CDR3 reads CASSYRGQGISPLHF. In DNA, the CDR3 is TGTGCCAGCAGTTACCGGGGACAGGGTATTTCACCCCTCCACTTT.

The V gene is TRBV27, the J gene TRBJ1-1; TRBD1 matches 10 bases. The V segment lost 6 bases and the J segment 5 bases; nucleotides outside the gene matches: 9. In germline, CDR1 is MNHEY, CDR2 SMNVEV (reference sequence). This CDR3 is built from 15 residues. Here the CDR3 reads CASRTRDRGETEAFF. DNA of the CDR3: TGTGCCAGCAGAACTCGGGACAGGGGAGAAACTGAAGCTTTCTTT.

This chain links TRBV6-1 with TRBJ2-7; TRBD1 matches at 8 bases. Trimming removed 1 base from V and 7 bases from J; junction bases left unmatched: 6. The CDR3 extends over 14 amino acids. Germline V lookup: CDR1 MNHNS, CDR2 SASEGT. The chain's CDR3 is CASSEVRQGREQYF. The CDR3 nucleotides are TGTGCCAGCAGTGAAGTGCGACAGGGGAGGGAGCAGTACTTC.

The J gene is TRBJ2-7, the V gene TRBV7-3; no definite D call. Germline loops: CDR1 SGHTA, CDR2 FQGTGA. Trimming left V 2 bases short and J 0 bases short, with 11 bases between. This CDR3 has 15 amino acids. Here the CDR3 reads CASSLGPGDSYEQYF. The CDR3 DNA follows: TGTGCCAGCAGCTTAGGGCCGGGTGACTCCTACGAGCAGTACTTC. The variable domain in full, with the rest retrieved from reference TRBV7-3 and TRBJ2-7, is GAGVSQTPSNKVTEKGKYVELRCDPISGHTALYWYRQSLGQGPEFLIYFQGTGAADDSGLPNDRFFAVRPEGSVSTLKIQRTERGDSAVYLCASSLGPGDSYEQYFGPGTRLTVT.

The V and J genes are TRBV12-3 or TRBV12-4 and TRBJ2-5; unclear D gene. The CDR3 covers 13 residues. The germline V and J ends were trimmed by 5 bases and 4 bases, with 11 bases remaining between them. CDR3 residues: CASSPLRGETQYF. For the CDR3, the DNA is TGTGCCAGCAGTCCCCTTAGAGGAGAGACCCAGTACTTC.

Details on this clone: Additional DNA sequences in this sample encode the identical CDR3. This chain's CDR3 is CATSDSSGTTGNTIYF. The DNA for the CDR3 is TGTGCCACCAGTGATTCATCCGGGACGACTGGAAACACCATATATTTT. This chain joins TRBV24-1 and TRBJ1-3; D is possibly TRBD1 (5 bases). The germline V gene encodes CDR1 KGHDR and CDR2 SFDVKD. Trimming left V 2 bases short and J 2 bases short, with 12 bases between. This CDR3 has 16 residues.

The chain recombines TRBV7-7 with TRBJ2-2, with D perhaps matching TRBD1 or TRBD2 (5 bases each). The V end was cut by 1 base, the J end by 5 bases, with 11 bases between. CDR1 SSHAT and CDR2 FNYEAQ come from the germline V gene (reference sequence). The CDR3 has 15 residues. The CDR3 loop is CASSLESGSTGELFF. The CDR3 DNA reads as TGTGCCAGCAGCTTAGAGTCAGGGAGTACCGGGGAGCTGTTTTTT.

This rearrangement joins TRBV19 to TRBJ2-3, with TRBD2 matching over 12 bases. The CDR3 is made up of 18 amino acids. Trimming took 0 bases from V and 6 from J; bases not matched to a gene: 10. Germline CDR1 and CDR2: LNHDA and SQIVND (reference sequence). CDR3 DNA sequence: TGTGCCAGTAGTATAGAGGCGGCTAGCGGGGGGGCCGTGGATACGCAGTATTTT. It yields the protein CASSIEAASGGAVDTQYF.

The chain recombines TRBV2 with TRBJ1-1; TRBD1 might be the D (5 bases). CDR1 is SNHLY, CDR2 FYNNEI, per germline. This CDR3 spans 15 amino acids. The V gene lost 7 bases and the J gene lost 5 bases, with 20 bases spanning the gap. As DNA, the CDR3 is TGTGCCAGCACTGCCCAGGAAGAGGGGCGGACTGAAGCTTTCTTT. Its translation: CASTAQEEGRTEAFF.

The rearrangement links TRBV5-6 to TRBJ1-3; D gene ambiguous. Germline lookup yields CDR1 SGHDT and CDR2 YYEEEE. This CDR3 spans 15 amino acids. Trimming took 1 base from V and 0 from J, leaving 8 bases between them. CDR3 loop: CASSLTTDSGNTIYF. CDR3 sequence (DNA): TGTGCCAGCAGCTTGACAACGGACTCTGGAAACACCATATATTTT.

The chain is built from TRBV6-5 and TRBJ2-7; D unresolved. CDR1 and CDR2 from the germline V gene are MNHEY and SVGAGI. This CDR3 has 15 amino acids. Trimming stripped 2 bases from V and 2 bases from J, with 13 bases between. CDR3 DNA: TGTGCCAGCAGTTACACTATCACTAAAACCTACGAGCAGTACTTC. Translation: CASSYTITKTYEQYF.